This T cell receptor (beta chain) was profiled in a study of blood T cells in healthy people across ages. Study-wide results and limits: Age showed a roughly linear inverse relationship with TCR beta diversity per million T cells.

Through a sample-barcoded 5' primer and a J-beta primer mix, a second PCR was run for 7 to 11 cycles. Carrying 12 random nucleotides, a template-switch adaptor labeled each individual cDNA molecule. Each sample provided no less than 2.5 million CDR3-containing paired-end reads. From the 5' RACE reads, TCRdb called clonotypes with MiXCR, one entry per CDR3 protein. The sample has 700,000 or so distinct CDR3 sequences; about a fifth are singletons. The people who gave samples were healthy Caucasians from Russia, aged roughly 6 to 90. The CDR3 totals 18 residues. The germline V gene has CDR1 SQVTM and CDR2 ANQGSEA. Remarks on this clonotype: Its matching antigen is unknown. The germline gene is not matched at one end of the junction; a read error may be the cause.

The clonotype originates from a man in his 70s in good health. The J gene is TRBJ2-3, the V gene TRBV29-1, with TRBD1 identical over 9 bases. Sequencing input: blood. The CDR3 bases are TGCAGCGTTGAAGGACGTCCCGGGACAGGGTTTGGCACAGGTACGCAGTATTTT. Its protein is CSVEGRPGTGFGTGTQYF.